Below are 10 T cell receptor beta chains sequenced from a single sample in a study of cytomegalovirus exposure and HLA in healthy donors. The primer mix had 60 Vbeta and 13 Jbeta primers. Clones were read by immunoSEQ multiplex PCR, and TCRdb kept only the in-frame ones, dropping some. The table includes around 250,000 clones, approximately 81% detected once. Source material: PBMCs. These receptors were taken from a woman aged 55-70 years in good health and CMV-seropositive.

V and J are TRBV6-1 and TRBJ1-1; tentative D call: TRBD1 (6 bases). From germline, CDR1 is MNHNS and CDR2 SASEGT. Trimming cost V 5 bases and J 4 bases, with 17 bases left between them. This CDR3 has 15 amino acids. The CDR3 nucleotides read TGTGCCAGCAGTCCCGTTCCCAGGGGAGTCACTGAAGCTTTCTTT. Translated, it gives CASSPVPRGVTEAFF.

The chain has TRBV30 and TRBJ2-2; 10 nucleotides agree with TRBD1. CDR1 is GTSNPN, CDR2 SVGIG, per germline (reference sequence). This CDR3 contains 15 residues. V shed 5 bases and J 4 bases; nucleotides not matched to a gene: 7. CDR3 sequence reads: CAWGPGQGSTGELFF. The CDR3 DNA sequence: TGTGCCTGGGGTCCGGGACAGGGGAGCACCGGGGAGCTGTTTTTT.

This chain connects TRBV30 to TRBJ2-3; TRBD1 might be the D (6 bases). The CDR3 covers 15 residues. Trimming stripped 1 base from V and 3 bases from J, with 14 bases between. Germline CDR1 and CDR2: GTSNPN and SVGIG (reference sequence). Here the CDR3 DNA reads TGTGCCTGGAGTGGCTCAGGGGTGGGAACAGATACGCAGTATTTT. Translation gives CAWSGSGVGTDTQYF.

The chain combines TRBV28 with TRBJ1-4; D remains unclear. The germline V gene has CDR1 MDHEN and CDR2 SYDVKM. There are 14 residues in the CDR3. Trimming shortened V by 7 bases and J by 1 base, and 10 bases separated the two germline ends. CDR3 region: CASTRHITNEKLFF. The CDR3 bases are TGTGCCAGCACCCGACACATAACTAATGAAAAACTGTTTTTT.

This clone was recorded only once. In DNA, the CDR3 is TGCGCCAGCAGCTTGGAGATCCCCGGGGATACGCAGTATTTT. It translates to CASSLEIPGDTQYF. This chain uses TRBV5-1 with TRBJ2-3; the D is unclear. The CDR3 consists of 14 residues. Germline-derived CDR1 and CDR2 are SGHRS and YFSETQ. The V end was cut by 0 bases, the J end by 6 bases, with 11 bases between.

The chain joins TRBV19 to TRBJ2-7; TRBD1 matches at 8 bases. The CDR3 length is 13 residues. Unmatched junction bases numbered 4, after V lost 5 bases and J lost 4 bases. Germline CDR1 and CDR2: LNHDA and SQIVND (reference sequence). The CDR3, as DNA: TGTGCCAGTAGTCCAGGGGGCGGTTACGAGCAGTACTTC. Translation: CASSPGGGYEQYF.

This clone showed up just a few times. This chain connects TRBV7-9 to TRBJ2-2; D possibly corresponds to TRBD2 (5 bases). Per germline, CDR1 SEHNR and CDR2 FQNEAQ (reference sequence). The CDR3 has 14 amino acids. The V end was cut by 1 base, the J end by 7 bases, with 10 bases between. The CDR3 is CASSLGTSGGELFF. The CDR3 nucleotides read TGTGCCAGCAGCTTAGGTACTAGTGGCGGGGAGCTGTTTTTT.

The chain links TRBV29-1 to TRBJ2-5; D is uncertain. This CDR3 is 13 amino acids long. CDR1 is SQVTM and CDR2 is ANQGSEA in the germline V gene. The germline V and J ends were trimmed by 2 bases and 2 bases, with 9 bases remaining between them. The CDR3 coding sequence is TGCAGCGTTGAAAACTCTGTACAAGAGACCCAGTACTTC. As protein: CSVENSVQETQYF.

The DNA for the CDR3 is TGTGCCAGCTCTCAAGGGACTAGCGGTAACAATGAGCAGTTCTTC. Its translation is CASSQGTSGNNEQFF. V is TRBV28 and J is TRBJ2-1; 11 nucleotides match TRBD2. Trimming cost V 8 bases and J 5 bases; bases outside gene matches: 8. The germline V gene encodes CDR1 MDHEN and CDR2 SYDVKM. The CDR3 length is 15 residues.

The chain recombines TRBV5-6 with TRBJ1-4; 7 bases are a match to TRBD1. The V segment lost 4 bases and the J segment 4 bases; nucleotides outside the gene matches: 10. This CDR3 is built from 16 residues. CDR1 SGHDT and CDR2 YYEEEE come from the germline V gene. The CDR3 region is CASSRLDRSFNEKLFF. CDR3 coding DNA: TGTGCCAGCAGCCGTTTGGACAGGTCGTTTAATGAAAAACTGTTTTTT.